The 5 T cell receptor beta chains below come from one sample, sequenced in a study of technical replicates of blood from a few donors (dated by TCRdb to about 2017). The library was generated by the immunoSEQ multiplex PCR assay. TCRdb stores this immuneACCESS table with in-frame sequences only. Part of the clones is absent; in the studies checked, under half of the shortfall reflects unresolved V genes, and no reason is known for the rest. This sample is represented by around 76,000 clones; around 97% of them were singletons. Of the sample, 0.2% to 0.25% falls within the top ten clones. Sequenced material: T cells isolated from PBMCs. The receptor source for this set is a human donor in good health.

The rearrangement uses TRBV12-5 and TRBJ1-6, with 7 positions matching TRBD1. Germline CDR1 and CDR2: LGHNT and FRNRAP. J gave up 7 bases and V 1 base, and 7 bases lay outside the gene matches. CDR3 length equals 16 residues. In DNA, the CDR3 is TGTGCTAGTGGTTTGGACTTTGCAGGGGGAAATTCACCCCTCCACTTT. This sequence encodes CASGLDFAGGNSPLHF.

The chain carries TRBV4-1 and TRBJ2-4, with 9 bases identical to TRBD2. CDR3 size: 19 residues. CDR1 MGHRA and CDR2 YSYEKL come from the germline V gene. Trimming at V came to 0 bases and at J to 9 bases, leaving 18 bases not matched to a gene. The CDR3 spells CASSQDGGASGASGGIQYF. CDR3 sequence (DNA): TGCGCCAGCAGCCAAGACGGCGGGGCTAGCGGGGCGTCGGGGGGCATTCAGTACTTC.

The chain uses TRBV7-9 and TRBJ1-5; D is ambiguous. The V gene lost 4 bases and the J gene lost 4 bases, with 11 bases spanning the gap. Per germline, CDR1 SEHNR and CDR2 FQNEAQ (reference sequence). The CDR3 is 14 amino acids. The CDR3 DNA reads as TGTGCCAGCAGCTCAGGTTGGGCGAATCAGCCCCAGCATTTT. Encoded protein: CASSSGWANQPQHF.

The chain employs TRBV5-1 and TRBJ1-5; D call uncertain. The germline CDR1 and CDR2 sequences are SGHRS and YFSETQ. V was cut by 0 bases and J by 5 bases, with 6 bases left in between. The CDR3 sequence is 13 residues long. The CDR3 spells CASSLDSYQPQHF. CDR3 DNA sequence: TGCGCCAGCAGCTTGGACAGTTATCAGCCCCAGCATTTT.

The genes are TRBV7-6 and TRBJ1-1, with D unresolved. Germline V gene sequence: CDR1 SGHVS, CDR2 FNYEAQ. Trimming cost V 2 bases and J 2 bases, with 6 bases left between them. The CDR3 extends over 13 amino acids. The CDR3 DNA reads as TGTGCCAGCAGCTTAAGCGGTAACACTGAAGCTTTCTTT. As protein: CASSLSGNTEAFF.